This passage covers 6 T cell receptor beta chains from one sample sequenced in a study of blood T cell repertoires in COVID-19. Method: immunoSEQ multiplex PCR; TCRdb's copy keeps in-frame clones and lacks some. Of approximately 88,000 clones in the sample, about nine tenths were seen once. The sequencing input was peripheral blood. The source of these receptors is a woman aged 45-59 years in a cohort sampled during active COVID-19.

This clone was seen a handful of times. The V gene is TRBV19, the J gene TRBJ1-2; D not certain. This CDR3 comprises 11 residues. V was shortened by 5 bases and J by 2 bases, with 3 bases between the two germline ends. The germline CDR1 and CDR2 sequences are LNHDA and SQIVND (reference sequence). CDR3 amino acids: CASSLNYGYTF. CDR3 nucleotide sequence: TGTGCCAGTAGTCTAAACTATGGCTACACCTTC.

V is TRBV27 and J is TRBJ1-2; TRBD1 aligns across 7 bases. The CDR3 totals 13 residues. The J segment lost 8 bases and the V segment lost 3 bases, leaving 6 bases of the junction unmatched. Germline CDR1 and CDR2: MNHEY and SMNVEV (reference sequence). The CDR3 protein is CASSLEGARGYTF. The CDR3 DNA sequence: TGTGCCAGCAGTTTGGAGGGGGCGCGGGGCTACACCTTC.

The rearrangement joins TRBV19 to TRBJ2-7; 10 nucleotides match TRBD1. V gave up 7 bases and J gave up 3 bases; unmatched junction bases: 9. CDR1 and CDR2 (germline): LNHDA, SQIVND (reference sequence). There are 15 residues in the CDR3. CDR3 residues: CASTPGQGDYYEQYF. CDR3 DNA: TGTGCCAGTACCCCTGGACAGGGGGACTACTACGAGCAGTACTTC.

The chain links TRBV5-8 to TRBJ2-1, with D maybe TRBD2 (6 bases). The CDR3 loop spans 17 amino acids. V lost 4 bases, J lost 0 bases, and 17 bases lay in between. In germline, CDR1 is SGHTS, CDR2 YDEGEE. In DNA form, the CDR3 reads TGTGCCAGCAGCCTTCCTTTAGCGGTGAGCTCCTACAATGAGCAGTTCTTC. It yields the protein CASSLPLAVSSYNEQFF. The full variable domain, with the rest looked up from reference TRBV5-8 and TRBJ2-1, is EAGVTQSPTHLIKTRGQQATLRCSPISGHTSVYWYQQALGLGLQFLLWYDEGEERNRGNFPPRFSGRQFPNYSSELNVNALELEDSALYLCASSLPLAVSSYNEQFFGPGTRLTVL.

The chain recombines TRBV7-8 with TRBJ2-7; D not certain. V dropped 6 bases and J dropped 1 base, with 22 bases sitting between them. The CDR3 has 17 residues. Germline CDR1 is SGHVS and CDR2 is FQNEAQ. In DNA, the CDR3 is TGTGCCAGCAGTCTTAGCCCCTCCCCGACCCTTTCCTACGAGCAGTACTTC. It yields the protein CASSLSPSPTLSYEQYF.

This clone was found once. The chain recombines TRBV28 with TRBJ1-2; no reliable D call. V shed 4 bases and J shed 5 bases, with 11 bases lying between them. CDR3 length: 13 residues. Germline lookup yields CDR1 MDHEN and CDR2 SYDVKM. The CDR3 loop reads CASSSHVTYGYTF. The CDR3, as DNA: TGTGCCAGCAGTTCCCACGTAACATATGGCTACACCTTC.